One sample yielded the 27 T cell receptor beta chains listed below, sequenced in a study of monozygotic twins with inflammatory bowel disease. Following a re-call of the 5' RACE reads, TCRdb has one entry per CDR3 protein and lacks DNA. In all, the sample yields 160,000 or so distinct CDR3 sequences. The sample was blood. Receptors were obtained from a human donor with ulcerative colitis or Crohn's disease, or a healthy co-twin of an affected twin (not recorded which).

The chain links TRBV7-2 to TRBJ2-1; TCRdb selects TRBD1, and the lack of DNA leaves this call unchecked. CDR3 length equals 15 residues. Per germline, CDR1 SGHTA and CDR2 FQGNSA. The CDR3 sequence is CASSPRRGDSNEQFF.

The chain joins TRBV29-1 to TRBJ1-2; TCRdb returns TRBD1, unconfirmable since there is no DNA. The CDR3 is made up of 13 amino acids. Germline lookup yields CDR1 SQVTM and CDR2 ANQGSEA. The CDR3 region is CSVQAGRMYGYTF. Supplemented by reference TRBV29-1 and TRBJ1-2, the full variable domain reads SAVISQKPSRDICQRGTSLTIQCQVDSQVTMMFWYRQQPGQSLTLIATANQGSEATYESGFVIDKFPISRPNLTFSTLTVSNMSPEDSSIYLCSVQAGRMYGYTFGSGTRLTVV.

The chain recombines TRBV20-1 with TRBJ1-1; TCRdb's assignment of TRBD1 cannot be checked, as there is no DNA. The CDR3 runs to 14 residues. Germline CDR1 is DFQATT and CDR2 is SNEGSKA (reference sequence). CDR3 sequence: CSASRGGLNTEAFF.

This CDR3 is CSASPGTESQPQHF. The gene calls are TRBV20-1 and TRBJ1-5; TCRdb calls TRBD1, which cannot be checked without DNA. The CDR3 is 14 amino acids. Germline V gene sequence: CDR1 DFQATT, CDR2 SNEGSKA (reference sequence).

The V and J genes are TRBV28 and TRBJ2-7; TCRdb names TRBD1, which stays unverified in the absence of DNA. This CDR3 is built from 14 residues. The germline V gene has CDR1 MDHEN and CDR2 SYDVKM. The CDR3 here is CASSLRTVDYEQYF.

V is TRBV20-1 and J is TRBJ1-1; TCRdb selects TRBD1, and the lack of DNA leaves this call unchecked. The CDR3 runs to 12 residues. The V gene's germline CDR1 is DFQATT and CDR2 SNEGSKA (reference sequence). CDR3: CIGGGRDTEAFF.

The chain joins TRBV7-2 to TRBJ2-1. CDR3 size: 15 residues. The germline V gene encodes CDR1 SGHTA and CDR2 FQGNSA. The CDR3 sequence is CASSQISWDYNEQFF.

The chain recombines TRBV7-9 with TRBJ1-3. The CDR3 is 12 amino acids. The germline CDR1 and CDR2 sequences are SEHNR and FQNEAQ (reference sequence). The CDR3 reads CASSLSGNTIYF.

The chain employs TRBV2 and TRBJ2-5; the TCRdb D gene call, TRBD1, has no DNA to confirm it. Germline assignment: CDR1 SNHLY and CDR2 FYNNEI. The CDR3 runs 13 residues. The CDR3: CASSDRGRETQYF.

The rearrangement joins TRBV5-1 to TRBJ1-2. The CDR3 covers 15 residues. Germline V gene data show CDR1 as SGHRS and CDR2 as YFSETQ. CDR3 sequence reads: CASSAGLSVHYGYTF. Together with reference TRBV5-1 and TRBJ1-2, the CDR3 gives the full variable domain: KAGVTQTPRYLIKTRGQQVTLSCSPISGHRSVSWYQQTPGQGLQFLFEYFSETQRNKGNFPGRFSGRQFSNSRSEMNVSTLELGDSALYLCASSAGLSVHYGYTFGSGTRLTVV.

The chain combines TRBV7-9 with TRBJ2-7; TCRdb selects TRBD1, and the lack of DNA leaves this call unchecked. The CDR3 extends over 12 amino acids. Germline V gene sequence: CDR1 SEHNR, CDR2 FQNEAQ (reference sequence). The CDR3 loop is CASGFGGYEQYF.

The rearrangement links TRBV7-2 to TRBJ2-7; TCRdb reports TRBD2, a call that lacks DNA to check it against. Germline V CDR1 and CDR2: SGHTA, FQGNSA. This CDR3 has 15 residues. CDR3 amino acids: CASSSQRGVSYEQYF.

This chain uses TRBV7-3 with TRBJ2-2; there is no DNA to check the TCRdb D call of TRBD2. The germline V gene encodes CDR1 SGHTA and CDR2 FQGTGA. CDR3 length: 18 amino acids. The CDR3 is CASSLGPPSGVGVGELFF.

The genes are TRBV19 and TRBJ2-3; no DNA is available, so the TRBD1 call from TCRdb remains unchecked. Germline lookup yields CDR1 LNHDA and CDR2 SQIVND (reference sequence). The CDR3 extends over 15 amino acids. CDR3 protein: CASSIGEPGLDTQYF.

The genes are TRBV7-2 and TRBJ1-6. The CDR3 extends over 15 amino acids. Germline CDR1 is SGHTA and CDR2 is FQGNSA. The CDR3 sequence is CASSSGGAHNSPLHF.

This chain uses TRBV9 with TRBJ2-4; the D call of TRBD1 rests on TCRdb alone, since no DNA is present to check it. There are 15 residues in the CDR3. Per germline, CDR1 SGDLS and CDR2 YYNGEE. The CDR3 loop is CASSIQGSVGNIQYF.

J is TRBJ2-7 and V is TRBV6-2 or TRBV6-3; TCRdb reports TRBD1, a call that lacks DNA to check it against. Germline-derived CDR1 and CDR2 are MNHEY and SVGEGT. The length of the CDR3 is 13 residues. The CDR3 loop reads CASRPGQRGEQYF.

The V gene is TRBV6-6, the J gene TRBJ2-5. This CDR3 has 12 amino acids. Germline lookup yields CDR1 MNHNY and CDR2 SVGAGI (reference sequence). This CDR3 reads CASSYSQETQYF.

The chain joins TRBV20-1 to TRBJ1-5; TCRdb lists TRBD1, though no DNA is available to test this call. The CDR3 runs to 14 residues. The germline CDR1 and CDR2 sequences are DFQATT and SNEGSKA (reference sequence). CDR3: CSVKGGLSNQPQHF.

The J gene is TRBJ2-1, the V gene TRBV5-1; with no DNA, the TCRdb D assignment of TRBD1 cannot be verified. Germline V lookup: CDR1 SGHRS, CDR2 YFSETQ. There are 17 residues in the CDR3. The CDR3 loop is CASSAGTHLEGGNEQFF.

The chain recombines TRBV12-3 or TRBV12-4 with TRBJ2-7. CDR3 size: 14 residues. This CDR3 reads CASSFAERGYEQYF.

CDR3 protein: CSAQHLISNQPQHF. J is TRBJ1-5 and V is TRBV20-1. The CDR3 spans 14 residues. Germline assignment: CDR1 DFQATT and CDR2 SNEGSKA (reference sequence).

The V call is TRBV20-1, the J call TRBJ2-5; TCRdb lists TRBD2, though no DNA is available to test this call. Germline assignment: CDR1 DFQATT and CDR2 SNEGSKA (reference sequence). The CDR3 spans 13 residues. CDR3 sequence: CSAVAGGQETQYF.

The chain joins TRBV19 to TRBJ1-1; TCRdb's D call, TRBD1, is unchecked because there is no DNA. Germline V gene sequence: CDR1 LNHDA, CDR2 SQIVND (reference sequence). The CDR3 contains 12 residues. CDR3 sequence: CASRAGGTEAFF.

The chain is built from TRBV4-3 and TRBJ2-7; TCRdb lists TRBD2, though no DNA is available to test this call. Germline V gene sequence: CDR1 LGHNA, CDR2 YSLEER. The CDR3 is 17 amino acids. This CDR3 reads CASSQEGGGMGPYEQYF.

The rearrangement joins TRBV7-2 to TRBJ2-3; TCRdb's assignment of TRBD2 cannot be checked, as there is no DNA. CDR3 length: 13 residues. From germline, CDR1 is SGHTA and CDR2 FQGNSA. The CDR3 region is CASSLTRDLAQYF.

The J gene is TRBJ2-5, the V gene TRBV18. The CDR3 is 14 residues long. Germline CDR1 and CDR2: KGHSH and LQKENI. CDR3 sequence reads: CASSPGRRWETQYF.